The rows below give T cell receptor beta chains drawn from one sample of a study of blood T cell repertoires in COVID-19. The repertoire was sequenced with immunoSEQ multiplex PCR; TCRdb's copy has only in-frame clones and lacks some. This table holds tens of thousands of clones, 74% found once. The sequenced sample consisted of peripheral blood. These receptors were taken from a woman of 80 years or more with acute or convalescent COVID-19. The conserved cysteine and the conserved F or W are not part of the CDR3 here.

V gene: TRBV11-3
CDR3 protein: ASSLDRGGRPRYEQY

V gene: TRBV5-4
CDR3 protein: ASSPVSGRRYEQY

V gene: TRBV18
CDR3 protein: ASSLQGGGSNQPQH

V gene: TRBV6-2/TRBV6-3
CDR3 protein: ASSRMTSGSLETQY

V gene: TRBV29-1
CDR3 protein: SVDYQGSYEQY

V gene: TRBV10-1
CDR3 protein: ASEAGDGTDTQY

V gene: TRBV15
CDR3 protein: ATSSVLAGAGEQF

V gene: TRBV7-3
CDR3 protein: ASSLAGGGYEQY

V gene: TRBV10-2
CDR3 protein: ASSVAGRDYEQY

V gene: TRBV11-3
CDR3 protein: ASSFEGIGTSGPYEQY

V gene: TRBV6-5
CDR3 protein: ASRLTSGYSYEQY

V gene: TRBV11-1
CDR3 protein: ASSPDRYNEQF

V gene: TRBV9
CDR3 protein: ASTPRLSSDYNEQF

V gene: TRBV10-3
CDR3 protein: AISVQGRGTEAF

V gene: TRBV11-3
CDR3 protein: ASSLGLEEQF

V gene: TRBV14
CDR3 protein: ASSQDTPGWGTEAF

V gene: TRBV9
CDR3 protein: ASSSHGGGAETQY

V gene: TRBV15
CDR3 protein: ATSSGIGTVEQY

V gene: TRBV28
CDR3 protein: ASRGSPPGQGVGEQF

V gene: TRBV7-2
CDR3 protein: ASSLAPRVGDTEAF

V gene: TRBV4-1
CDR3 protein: ASSQEGTSGAYEQY

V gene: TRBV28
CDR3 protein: ASSSSRWWSYNEQF

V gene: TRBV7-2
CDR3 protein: ASSLALRSSGANVLT

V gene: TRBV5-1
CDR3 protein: ASARQGQPRTDTQY

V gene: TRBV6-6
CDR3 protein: ASSRLAPYEQY

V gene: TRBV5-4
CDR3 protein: ASSLQGQNEKLF

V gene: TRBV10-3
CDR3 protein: AISESTGSETQY

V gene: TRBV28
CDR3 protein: ASSSNGISTDTQY

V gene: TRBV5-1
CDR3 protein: ASRTGVGQPQH

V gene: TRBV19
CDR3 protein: ASSIIREGHNEQF

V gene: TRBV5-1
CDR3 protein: ASSPHRALNNEQF

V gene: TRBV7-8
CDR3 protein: ASSWSGRSSNEQF

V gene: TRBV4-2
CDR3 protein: ASSQEKGLSNQPQH

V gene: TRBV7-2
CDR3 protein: ASSLAGVADTQY

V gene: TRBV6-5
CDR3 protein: ASSSTIDYGYT

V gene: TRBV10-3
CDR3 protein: AISESARAVGGYT

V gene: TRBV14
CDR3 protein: ASSTRDTLYEQY

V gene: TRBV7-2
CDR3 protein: ASSRSRSSYNSPLH

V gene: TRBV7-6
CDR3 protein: ASSPTRGAPEAF

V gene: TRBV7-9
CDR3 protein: ASSLNRGLGSTDTQY

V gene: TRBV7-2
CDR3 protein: ASTPYLSAVGGNTIY

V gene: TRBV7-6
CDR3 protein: ASSLTSLSSGEQY

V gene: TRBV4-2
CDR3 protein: ASSPRGLAGGNEQF

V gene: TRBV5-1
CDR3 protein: ASSWGGMNTEAF

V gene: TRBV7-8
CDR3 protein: ATRQAQETQY

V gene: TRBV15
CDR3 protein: ATSRAGLAVQY

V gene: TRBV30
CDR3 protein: AWTWGAQGAFYNSPLH

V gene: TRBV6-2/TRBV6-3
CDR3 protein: ASSYRGSNGYT

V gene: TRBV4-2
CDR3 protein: ASSQESASKSETQY

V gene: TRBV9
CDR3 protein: ASSVVGRRAEDTQY

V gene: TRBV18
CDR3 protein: ASSFRTGDGNQPQH

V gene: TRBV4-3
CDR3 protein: ASSQERNPTVDEQF

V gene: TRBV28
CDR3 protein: ASTFGQGPFYEQY

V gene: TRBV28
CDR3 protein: ASSVPGLAGETQY